This T cell receptor (beta chain) was captured by sequencing in a study of blood T cell repertoires in COVID-19. Overall study: Spain, Italy and the United States supplied samples that represented acute and convalescent COVID-19. PBMCs, B-cell-depleted T cells, or T cells were the source of the cDNA or gDNA that made up the material.

J gave up 7 bases and V 0 bases, and 4 bases lay outside the gene matches. Germline V gene lookup returns CDR1 PRHDT and CDR2 FYEKMQ (reference sequence). This CDR3 contains 14 residues. Sequencing was performed with immunoSEQ multiplex PCR; in TCRdb, only in-frame clones are kept and a portion is missing. The sample has 450,000 or so clones, roughly 89% seen once. This chain uses TRBV13 with TRBJ2-7, with 9 bases identical to TRBD1. The source is a man between 18 and 35 years old with COVID-19, enrolled during active disease. Sequencing was carried out using peripheral blood. CDR3 residues: CASSLGQGAREQYF. In DNA, the CDR3 is TGTGCCAGCAGCTTAGGACAGGGGGCCCGTGAGCAGTACTTC.